This T cell receptor (beta chain) is from a study of blood T cells in healthy people across ages. Notes on the study in general: Unsorted PBMC input precluded a conclusive naive versus antigen-experienced comparison.

A second PCR of roughly 7 to 11 cycles used a sample-barcoded 5' primer and a J-beta primer mix. TCRdb processed the 5' RACE reads anew with MiXCR; each CDR3 protein has one entry. The table has about 1.6 million distinct CDR3 sequences, roughly 32% seen once. Notes on this clonotype: Its target is not known.

This CDR3 contains 13 residues. Germline V gene lookup returns CDR1 WSHSY and CDR2 SAAADI. The sequence was obtained from a woman aged 25-40 years in good health. The chain joins TRBV10-2 to TRBJ2-7, with D perhaps TRBD2 (5 bases). Matching the DNA end better, TRBJ2-5 makes the J call doubtful. Sequenced input: blood. The CDR3 region has the DNA TGCGCCAGCAGGGAGGTCCAGCGGCCGACCCAGTACTTC. Protein: CASREVQRPTQYF.